These T cell receptor beta chains were read from a single sample in a study of neurological immune-mediated disorders. TCRdb recomputed calls from the 5' RACE reads with MiXCR, one row per CDR3 protein. The profile covers about 82,000 distinct CDR3 sequences, with 2% to 3% appearing a single time and over 0.95% taken by the ten largest. The sample consisted of PBMCs. The receptors were sampled from a woman under 40 with multiple sclerosis. The CDR3 runs from the conserved cysteine through the conserved F or W. D genes are given only for firm matches. Clone size reads once, few, many, or a class if the clone is expanded.

D gene	CDR3 length	V gene	J gene	clone size	CDR3 protein	CDR3 DNA
TRBD2	17	TRBV15	TRBJ2-7	many	CATSRGLAVNVIYEQYF	TGTGCCACCAGCAGAGGACTAGCGGTAAATGTGATCTACGAGCAGTACTTC
-	11	TRBV5-1	TRBJ2-1	many	CASRWGNEQFF	TGCGCCAGCAGGTGGGGCAATGAGCAGTTCTTC
-	15	TRBV5-6	TRBJ2-1	many	CASSSPVTEYNEQFF	TGTGCCAGCAGCTCACCGGTGACAGAGTACAATGAGCAGTTCTTC
-	15	TRBV12-3/TRBV12-4	TRBJ1-3	many	CASSTDGSSGNTIYF	TGTGCCAGCAGCACCGACGGAAGCTCTGGAAACACCATATATTTT
TRBD2	15	TRBV5-1	TRBJ2-5	many	CASSPGTSGRETQYF	TGCGCCAGCAGCCCGGGGACTAGCGGGCGAGAGACCCAGTACTTC
-	13	TRBV7-3	TRBJ2-1	many	CASSPGGANEQFF	TGTGCCAGCAGCCCGGGCGGGGCCAATGAGCAGTTCTTC
-	16	TRBV21-1	TRBJ1-5	many	CASSLRQGGESQPQHF	TGTGCCAGCAGCCTACGACAGGGGGGTGAGAGTCAGCCCCAGCATTTT
-	17	TRBV20-1	TRBJ2-1	many	CSARDRSVAGSNNEQFF	TGCAGTGCTAGAGATAGGTCAGTGGCGGGAAGTAACAATGAGCAGTTCTTC
TRBD1	14	TRBV9	TRBJ1-2	many	CASSAGQGVGGYTF	TGTGCCAGCAGCGCGGGACAGGGAGTTGGTGGCTACACCTTC
-	15	TRBV3-1	TRBJ2-1	many	CASSHNSLRSNEQFF	TGTGCCAGCAGCCATAACTCTCTCCGGAGTAATGAGCAGTTCTTC
-	16	TRBV7-3	TRBJ1-1	many	CASSRIGGGLNTEAFF	TGTGCCAGCAGCCGCATCGGAGGGGGACTGAACACTGAAGCTTTCTTT
-	13	TRBV27	TRBJ1-1	many	CASSLAQNTEAFF	TGTGCCAGCAGTTTGGCACAGAACACTGAAGCTTTCTTT
TRBD1	14	TRBV5-1	TRBJ2-2	many	CASSTDRGDGELFF	TGCGCCAGCAGCACAGACAGGGGAGACGGGGAGCTGTTTTTT
-	16	TRBV5-1	TRBJ2-1	many	CASSLAAGSTYNEQFF	TGCGCCAGCAGCTTGGCCGCGGGGTCTACCTACAATGAGCAGTTCTTC
-	15	TRBV2	TRBJ1-4	many	CASSEFRGPRQKLFF	TGTGCCAGCAGTGAATTTCGGGGCCCAAGGCAAAAACTGTTTTTT
TRBD2	16	TRBV11-2	TRBJ2-1	many	CASSPGAGTKYNEQFF	TGTGCCAGCAGCCCGGGAGCGGGGACTAAATACAATGAGCAGTTCTTC
-	15	TRBV18	TRBJ2-3	many	CASSPSGTSTDTQYF	TGTGCCAGCTCACCATCCGGGACGTCAACAGATACGCAGTATTTT
TRBD2	14	TRBV20-1	TRBJ2-7	many	CSASSGRPPYEQYF	TGCAGTGCTTCCAGCGGGAGGCCCCCCTACGAGCAGTACTTC
TRBD2	16	TRBV7-3	TRBJ2-5	many	CASSSRWTSGTETQYF	TGTGCCAGCAGCTCCCGATGGACTAGCGGGACGGAGACCCAGTACTTC
TRBD1	12	TRBV6-2/TRBV6-3	TRBJ2-1	few	CASSYEDRVMFF	TGTGCCAGCAGTTACGAAGACAGGGTGATGTTCTTC
TRBD2	16	TRBV20-1	TRBJ2-1	many	CSARDPLAGGYNEQFF	TGCAGTGCTAGAGATCCCCTAGCGGGAGGTTACAATGAGCAGTTCTTC
-	14	TRBV20-1	TRBJ1-5	many	CSARGLGSNQPQHF	TGCAGTGCTAGAGGGCTTGGAAGCAATCAGCCCCAGCATTTT
-	17	TRBV7-2	TRBJ2-7	many	CASSPARGLQSSYEQYF	TGTGCCAGCAGCCCCGCCCGGGGCCTCCAATCTTCCTACGAGCAGTACTTC